This is a list of T cell receptor beta chains from one sample in a study of blood T cell repertoires in COVID-19. Sequencing was performed with immunoSEQ multiplex PCR; in TCRdb, only in-frame clones are kept and a portion is missing. The sample includes 150,000 to 200,000 clones, about 85% of them seen just once. Sequencing was performed on peripheral blood. Receptors originate from a woman aged 50 to 60 with COVID-19, enrolled during active disease. Both conserved end residues are trimmed from each CDR3.

j_gene: TRBJ2-1; v_gene: TRBV6-4; CDR3aa: ASSFYFGIGDEQF
j_gene: TRBJ2-7; v_gene: TRBV6-5; CDR3aa: ASSPQTGPYEQY
j_gene: TRBJ1-1; v_gene: TRBV11-3; CDR3aa: ASSLSGTGASLNTEAF
j_gene: TRBJ1-2; v_gene: TRBV27; CDR3aa: ASSSSGYNGYT
j_gene: TRBJ2-7; v_gene: TRBV14; CDR3aa: ASSQDRAGQQY
j_gene: TRBJ2-7; v_gene: TRBV3-1/TRBV3-2; CDR3aa: ASSQDRVFPEQY
j_gene: TRBJ2-1; v_gene: TRBV6-5; CDR3aa: ASRQGFGPYNEQF
j_gene: TRBJ2-5; v_gene: TRBV3-1/TRBV3-2; CDR3aa: ASSRQTSGGETQY
j_gene: TRBJ2-7; v_gene: TRBV5-1; CDR3aa: ASSLEETGIYEQY
j_gene: TRBJ1-5; v_gene: TRBV7-2; CDR3aa: ASRLQGLYSNQPQH
j_gene: TRBJ2-3; v_gene: TRBV7-9; CDR3aa: ASSTGSHTDTQY
j_gene: TRBJ1-4; v_gene: TRBV14; CDR3aa: ASSSMTGGVGEKLF
j_gene: TRBJ2-3; v_gene: TRBV19; CDR3aa: ASSPGGAPSTDTQY
j_gene: TRBJ2-5; v_gene: TRBV4-1; CDR3aa: ASSQVRGGAQETQY
j_gene: TRBJ2-7; v_gene: TRBV29-1; CDR3aa: SVSGPGTYEQY
j_gene: TRBJ1-2; v_gene: TRBV29-1; CDR3aa: SVTEQGIGGYT
j_gene: TRBJ1-5; v_gene: TRBV30; CDR3aa: AWKAPGVSNQPQH
j_gene: TRBJ2-7; v_gene: TRBV28; CDR3aa: ASTGSYEQY
j_gene: TRBJ1-5; v_gene: TRBV6-2/TRBV6-3; CDR3aa: ASSYGQGGFQPQH
j_gene: TRBJ2-7; v_gene: TRBV28; CDR3aa: ASSLVAGGPGVYEQY
j_gene: TRBJ2-1; v_gene: TRBV7-3; CDR3aa: ASSLTASDEQF
j_gene: TRBJ2-1; v_gene: TRBV28; CDR3aa: ASSSLNEQF
j_gene: TRBJ1-6; v_gene: TRBV5-6; CDR3aa: ASSPYQGGSPLH
j_gene: TRBJ1-3; v_gene: TRBV2; CDR3aa: ASGEGQRNTIY
j_gene: TRBJ1-4; v_gene: TRBV27; CDR3aa: ASSSGGQGWEKLF
j_gene: TRBJ2-2; v_gene: TRBV27; CDR3aa: ASSRRGAWTGELF
j_gene: TRBJ1-4; v_gene: TRBV5-6; CDR3aa: ASSSKGRQRNEKLF
j_gene: TRBJ2-3; v_gene: TRBV5-6; CDR3aa: ASSVEYTQY
j_gene: TRBJ2-1; v_gene: TRBV16; CDR3aa: ASTHRSGGGNEQF
j_gene: TRBJ1-4; v_gene: TRBV15; CDR3aa: ATSRQRGEKLF
j_gene: TRBJ2-5; v_gene: TRBV2; CDR3aa: TGVLQETQY
j_gene: TRBJ2-5; v_gene: TRBV5-4; CDR3aa: ASSQPGSWETQY
j_gene: TRBJ2-5; v_gene: TRBV11-3; CDR3aa: ASSAPQGDGETQY
j_gene: TRBJ1-1; v_gene: TRBV12-1; CDR3aa: ASSTRTGFDVVGDTEAF
j_gene: TRBJ1-5; v_gene: TRBV19; CDR3aa: ASSIDEDQPQH
j_gene: TRBJ1-1; v_gene: TRBV2; CDR3aa: ASTRFGQGFKGNTEAF
j_gene: TRBJ1-1; v_gene: TRBV7-9; CDR3aa: ASSLSGSGTEAF
j_gene: TRBJ1-6; v_gene: TRBV5-4; CDR3aa: ASSLIGGFHYNSPLH
j_gene: TRBJ2-7; v_gene: TRBV19; CDR3aa: ASSSRVGEQY
j_gene: TRBJ1-4; v_gene: TRBV18; CDR3aa: ASSPQAGKAATNEKLF
j_gene: TRBJ2-4; v_gene: TRBV5-1; CDR3aa: ASSPDRGGVKNIQY
j_gene: TRBJ1-2; v_gene: TRBV5-1; CDR3aa: ASSLGGTAPTNYGYT
j_gene: TRBJ2-1; v_gene: TRBV5-1; CDR3aa: ASSPQGRNEQF
j_gene: TRBJ1-4; v_gene: TRBV7-2; CDR3aa: ASSLLPLATNEKLF
j_gene: TRBJ2-2; v_gene: TRBV6-2/TRBV6-3; CDR3aa: ASSYWDRGRGTGELF
j_gene: TRBJ1-2; v_gene: TRBV5-1; CDR3aa: ASSLYGDYGYT
j_gene: TRBJ2-7; v_gene: TRBV6-5; CDR3aa: ASTLDRGPNEQY
j_gene: TRBJ2-3; v_gene: TRBV23-1; CDR3aa: ASSRGLAGPVTDTQY
j_gene: TRBJ1-6; v_gene: TRBV6-5; CDR3aa: ASSLGTRGSPLH
j_gene: TRBJ2-3; v_gene: TRBV24-1; CDR3aa: ATSESPGQGPRSTDTQY
j_gene: TRBJ2-5; v_gene: TRBV5-1; CDR3aa: ASYRGSQETQY
j_gene: TRBJ1-1; v_gene: TRBV7-2; CDR3aa: ASSLAIGANTEAF
j_gene: TRBJ1-4; v_gene: TRBV19; CDR3aa: ASSPDGAARVTNEKLF
j_gene: TRBJ1-3; v_gene: TRBV5-6; CDR3aa: ASSPMDRGPGNTIY
j_gene: TRBJ1-4; v_gene: TRBV7-8; CDR3aa: ASSLAWTDEKLF
j_gene: TRBJ2-7; v_gene: TRBV19; CDR3aa: ASSGDRGTYEQY
j_gene: TRBJ2-7; v_gene: TRBV6-5; CDR3aa: ASTPRTESYEQY
j_gene: TRBJ1-1; v_gene: TRBV5-5; CDR3aa: ASTDRAVTEAF
j_gene: TRBJ2-2; v_gene: TRBV19; CDR3aa: ASTNLAGDGTGELF